This TCR beta chain came from a study of CD8 T cells in Susac syndrome. The CDR3 consists of 16 residues. From germline, CDR1 is SGHTA and CDR2 FQGTGA. With 5 bases clipped from V and 6 bases from J, the junction kept 13 bases outside the gene matches. It was with random hexamers that roughly 0.5 to 1 ug RNA was reverse transcribed. An immunoSEQ multiplex PCR generated amplified TCR beta CDR3 products spanning 54 Vbeta and 13 Jbeta. TCRdb called the immunoSEQ multiplex PCR reads again in MiXCR, with one record for every CDR3 protein. The sample carries 250,000 to 350,000 distinct CDR3 sequences, roughly 94% recorded once.

Sequences were obtained from CD4+ T cells from PBMCs. The receptor's source is a human donor with multiple sclerosis. The V gene is TRBV7-3, the J gene TRBJ2-1, with 7 nucleotides matching TRBD1. The CDR3 region has the DNA TGTGCCAGCAGCCCCCGGACAGGTCTTTCCGTCAATGAGCAGTTCTTC. This gives the protein CASSPRTGLSVNEQFF.